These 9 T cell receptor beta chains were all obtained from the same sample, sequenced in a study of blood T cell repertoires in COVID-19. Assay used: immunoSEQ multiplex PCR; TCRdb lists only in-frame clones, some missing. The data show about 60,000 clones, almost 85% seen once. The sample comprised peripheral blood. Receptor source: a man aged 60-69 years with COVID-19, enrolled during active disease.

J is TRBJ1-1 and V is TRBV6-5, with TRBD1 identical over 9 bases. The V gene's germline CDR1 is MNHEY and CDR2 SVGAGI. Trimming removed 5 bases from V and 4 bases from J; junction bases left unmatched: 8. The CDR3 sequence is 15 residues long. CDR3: CASSNTGGVSTEAFF. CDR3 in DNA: TGTGCCAGCAGTAACACAGGGGGCGTAAGCACTGAAGCTTTCTTT.

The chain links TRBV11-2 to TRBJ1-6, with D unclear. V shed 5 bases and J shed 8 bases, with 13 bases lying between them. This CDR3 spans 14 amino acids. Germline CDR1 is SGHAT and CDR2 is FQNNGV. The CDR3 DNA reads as TGTGCCAGCAGCCCGACGGGTTTGGATTCACCCCTCCACTTT. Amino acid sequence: CASSPTGLDSPLHF.

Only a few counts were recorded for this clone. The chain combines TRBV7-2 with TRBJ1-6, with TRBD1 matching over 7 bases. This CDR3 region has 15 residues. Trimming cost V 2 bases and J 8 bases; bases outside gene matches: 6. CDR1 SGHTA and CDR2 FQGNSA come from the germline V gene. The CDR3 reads CASSLTGTVDSPLHF. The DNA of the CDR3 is TGTGCCAGCAGCTTAACCGGGACAGTCGATTCACCCCTCCACTTT.

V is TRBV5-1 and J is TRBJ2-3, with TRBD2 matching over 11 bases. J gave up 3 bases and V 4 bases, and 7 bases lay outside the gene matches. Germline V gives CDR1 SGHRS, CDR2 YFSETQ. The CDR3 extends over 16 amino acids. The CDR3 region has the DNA TGCGCCAGCAGCCTACTAGCGGGGGAAGGGACAGATACGCAGTATTTT. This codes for CASSLLAGEGTDTQYF.

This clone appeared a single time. The CDR3 loop is CASSLGSAGDLNYGYTF. CDR3 nucleotides: TGTGCCAGCAGCTTAGGCTCGGCAGGGGACCTAAACTATGGCTACACCTTC. The chain carries TRBV5-4 and TRBJ1-2, with a weak D call TRBD1 (6 bases). The germline gives CDR1 SGHNT, CDR2 YYREEE (reference sequence). Trimming left V 2 bases short and J 2 bases short, with 19 bases between. The CDR3 length is 17 residues.

This chain's CDR3 is CASSPKTGDAYEQYF. The CDR3, as DNA: TGTGCCAGCAGCCCTAAGACAGGGGATGCCTACGAGCAGTACTTC. V gene TRBV5-4 combines with J gene TRBJ2-7; 8 nucleotides line up with TRBD1. V lost 4 bases and J lost 2; bases outside the gene matches: 8. Germline V CDR1 and CDR2: SGHNT, YYREEE (reference sequence). This CDR3 is 15 amino acids long.

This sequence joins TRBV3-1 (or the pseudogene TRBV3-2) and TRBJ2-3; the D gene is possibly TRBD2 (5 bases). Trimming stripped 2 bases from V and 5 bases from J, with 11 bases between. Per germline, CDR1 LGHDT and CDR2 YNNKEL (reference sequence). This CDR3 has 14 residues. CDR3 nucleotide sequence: TGTGCCAGCAGCCAACGGACTGGCATAGATACGCAGTATTTT. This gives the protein CASSQRTGIDTQYF.

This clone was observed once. The CDR3 here is CASSIDLGGLAGGDTQYF. The CDR3 region has the DNA TGTGCCAGTAGTATAGATCTAGGGGGACTAGCGGGTGGAGATACGCAGTATTTT. The chain links TRBV19 to TRBJ2-3; 12 bases agree with TRBD2. In germline, CDR1 is LNHDA, CDR2 SQIVND (reference sequence). V lost 0 bases to trimming and J lost 5 bases; unmatched junction nucleotides: 9. This CDR3 spans 18 amino acids.

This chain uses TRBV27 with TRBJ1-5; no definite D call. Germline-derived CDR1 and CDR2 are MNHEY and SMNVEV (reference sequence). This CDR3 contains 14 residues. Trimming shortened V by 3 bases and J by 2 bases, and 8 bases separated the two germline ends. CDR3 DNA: TGTGCCAGCAGTTTTGAGAGGGGCAATCAGCCCCAGCATTTT. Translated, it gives CASSFERGNQPQHF.